This is a list of T cell receptor beta chains from one sample in a study of early T cells in non-severe SARS-CoV-2 infection. TCRdb re-derived calls from the 5' RACE reads in MiXCR, one entry per CDR3 protein. The sample has roughly 81,000 distinct CDR3 sequences; around 5.6% are singletons. Sequencing was performed on whole blood. The receptors here all came from an adult who was a healthcare worker with PCR-confirmed SARS-CoV-2 infection or an uninfected control (not recorded which). The CDR3 runs from the conserved cysteine through the conserved F or W. The order of the fields is clone size, D gene, J gene, V gene, CDR3 protein, CDR3 DNA. A D gene is named only where the DNA matches it firmly. Size values are once, few and many counts, or a class for expanded clones, and some rows have none.

size: many; D: NA; J: TRBJ2-7; V: TRBV6-2/TRBV6-3; CDR3: CASSFYPSEQYF; DNA: TGTGCCAGCAGTTTCTACCCTTCCGAGCAGTACTTC
size: few; D: TRBD1; J: TRBJ1-4; V: TRBV19; CDR3: CASTQPGQGASNEKLFF; DNA: TGTGCCAGTACCCAGCCGGGACAGGGGGCATCTAATGAAAAACTGTTTTTT
size: many; D: TRBD2; J: TRBJ2-1; V: TRBV20-1; CDR3: CSAISGPSYNEQFF; DNA: TGCAGTGCCATTAGCGGGCCCTCCTACAATGAGCAGTTCTTC
size: many; D: NA; J: TRBJ2-1; V: TRBV20-1; CDR3: CSAREPGGSGNEQFF; DNA: TGCAGTGCTAGAGAGCCTGGCGGTAGCGGCAATGAGCAGTTCTTC
size: many; D: TRBD1; J: TRBJ1-1; V: TRBV5-1; CDR3: CASSLSGTGNTEAFF; DNA: TGCGCCAGCAGCTTGTCAGGGACAGGAAACACTGAAGCTTTCTTT
size: NA; D: NA; J: TRBJ2-6; V: TRBV5-1; CDR3: CASSLMAGGSSGANVLTF; DNA: TGCGCCAGCAGCTTAATGGCTGGTGGGAGCTCTGGGGCCAACGTCCTGACTTTC
size: NA; D: TRBD1; J: TRBJ1-2; V: TRBV29-1; CDR3: CSVVTGLNYGYTF; DNA: TGCAGCGTTGTGACAGGGTTGAACTATGGCTACACCTTC
size: few; D: NA; J: TRBJ1-4; V: TRBV29-1; CDR3: CSAAGLANEKLFF; DNA: TGCAGCGCGGCCGGCCTAGCTAATGAAAAACTGTTTTTT
size: NA; D: TRBD1; J: TRBJ2-6; V: TRBV29-1; CDR3: CSAQTGVSNVLTF; DNA: TGCAGCGCCCAGACAGGGGTATCCAACGTCCTGACTTTC
size: NA; D: NA; J: TRBJ2-7; V: TRBV4-2; CDR3: CTSSQDLINLGGSYEQYF; DNA: TGTACCAGCAGCCAAGATCTGATTAATTTAGGGGGTTCCTACGAGCAGTACTTC
size: many; D: NA; J: TRBJ1-2; V: TRBV27; CDR3: CASSLTGNYGYTF; DNA: TGTGCCAGCAGTTTAACAGGGAACTATGGCTACACCTTC
size: NA; D: NA; J: TRBJ1-1; V: TRBV28; CDR3: CATRQEGYTEAFF; DNA: TGTGCCACCCGACAGGAAGGATACACTGAAGCTTTCTTT
size: many; D: NA; J: TRBJ2-5; V: TRBV20-1; CDR3: CSARVAFGTQYF; DNA: TGCAGTGCTAGGGTAGCCTTTGGGACCCAGTACTTC
size: few; D: NA; J: TRBJ2-3; V: TRBV18; CDR3: CASSPPSVSYTQYF; DNA: TGTGCCAGCTCACCACCGTCCGTCTCCTATACGCAGTATTTT
size: few; D: TRBD1; J: TRBJ2-3; V: TRBV27; CDR3: CASSPTGTGITDTQYF; DNA: TGTGCCAGCAGTCCAACCGGGACAGGGATCACAGATACGCAGTATTTT
size: many; D: NA; J: TRBJ2-1; V: TRBV12-3/TRBV12-4; CDR3: CASSLGAGVNEQFF; DNA: TGTGCCAGCAGTTTAGGCGCAGGGGTTAATGAGCAGTTCTTC
size: many; D: NA; J: TRBJ2-1; V: TRBV6-5; CDR3: CASSEGGYNEQFF; DNA: TGTGCCAGCTCGGAGGGGGGATACAATGAGCAGTTCTTC
size: many; D: NA; J: TRBJ1-1; V: TRBV28; CDR3: CASGHPHTEAFF; DNA: TGTGCCAGCGGCCATCCGCACACTGAAGCTTTCTTT
size: few; D: TRBD2; J: TRBJ2-3; V: TRBV28; CDR3: CASSLPGHRRGEKSDTQYF; DNA: TGTGCCAGCAGTCTCCCCGGCCACCGACGGGGGGAGAAATCAGATACGCAGTATTTT
size: many; D: NA; J: TRBJ2-1; V: TRBV11-2; CDR3: CASSLAGSLNNEQFF; DNA: TGTGCCAGCAGCTTAGCGGGATCCCTAAACAATGAGCAGTTCTTC
size: many; D: NA; J: TRBJ2-7; V: TRBV5-4; CDR3: CASSFPEGREQYF; DNA: TGTGCCAGCAGCTTCCCCGAGGGGCGGGAGCAGTACTTC
size: many; D: NA; J: TRBJ1-1; V: TRBV7-6; CDR3: CASSLALDTEAFF; DNA: TGTGCCAGCAGCTTAGCGCTAGACACTGAAGCTTTCTTT
size: many; D: TRBD2; J: TRBJ2-1; V: TRBV6-5; CDR3: CASSRTSGSNNEQFF; DNA: TGTGCCAGCAGCCGGACTAGCGGGAGTAACAATGAGCAGTTCTTC
size: many; D: TRBD2; J: TRBJ2-1; V: TRBV19; CDR3: CASSRLAGRNEQFF; DNA: TGTGCCAGTAGTCGACTAGCGGGTCGCAATGAGCAGTTCTTC
size: few; D: NA; J: TRBJ2-5; V: TRBV20-1; CDR3: CSAEENQQETQYF; DNA: TGCAGTGCAGAGGAGAATCAACAAGAGACCCAGTACTTC
size: NA; D: NA; J: TRBJ2-7; V: TRBV6-6; CDR3: CASSPARGASYEQYF; DNA: TGTGCCAGCAGCCCCGCGAGGGGCGCCTCCTACGAGCAGTACTTC
size: few; D: NA; J: TRBJ2-7; V: TRBV2; CDR3: CASSEEAGGPSEQYF; DNA: TGTGCCAGCAGTGAAGAGGCAGGGGGGCCATCCGAGCAGTACTTC
size: many; D: TRBD1; J: TRBJ1-6; V: TRBV5-1; CDR3: CASQTGVSYNSPLHF; DNA: TGCGCCAGCCAAACAGGGGTATCCTATAATTCACCCCTCCACTTT
size: NA; D: NA; J: TRBJ1-6; V: TRBV12-3/TRBV12-4; CDR3: CASSPPGLGSPLHF; DNA: TGTGCCAGCAGCCCCCCGGGGTTAGGGTCACCCCTCCACTTT
size: NA; D: NA; J: TRBJ1-3; V: TRBV5-1; CDR3: CASSLEPEGNTIYF; DNA: TGCGCCAGCAGCTTGGAGCCAGAAGGAAACACCATATATTTT
size: many; D: TRBD1; J: TRBJ2-7; V: TRBV12-5; CDR3: CASALPDRMYQPYEQYF; DNA: TGTGCTAGTGCCTTACCGGACAGGATGTATCAACCCTACGAGCAGTACTTC
size: many; D: TRBD1; J: TRBJ1-1; V: TRBV20-1; CDR3: CSAGQGASTEAFF; DNA: TGCAGTGCTGGACAGGGGGCGAGCACTGAAGCTTTCTTT
size: many; D: NA; J: TRBJ2-1; V: TRBV20-1; CDR3: CSARGGSYNEQFF; DNA: TGCAGTGCAAGGGGTGGCAGCTACAATGAGCAGTTCTTC
size: many; D: NA; J: TRBJ1-1; V: TRBV4-3; CDR3: CASSQDPPATEAFF; DNA: TGCGCCAGCAGCCAAGATCCCCCAGCCACTGAAGCTTTCTTT
size: many; D: NA; J: TRBJ2-1; V: TRBV5-4; CDR3: CASSLPGVYNEQFF; DNA: TGTGCCAGCAGCTTGCCGGGGGTCTACAATGAGCAGTTCTTC
size: few; D: TRBD1; J: TRBJ1-2; V: TRBV28; CDR3: CASSRDRGRRGYTF; DNA: TGTGCCAGCAGTCGGGACAGGGGACGCCGTGGCTACACCTTC
size: few; D: NA; J: TRBJ1-5; V: TRBV10-3; CDR3: CAISETASDQPQHF; DNA: TGTGCCATCAGTGAGACCGCCTCAGATCAGCCCCAGCATTTT
size: few; D: TRBD1; J: TRBJ2-7; V: TRBV7-2; CDR3: CASSLRGTGPYEQYF; DNA: TGTGCCAGCAGCTTAAGAGGGACAGGTCCCTACGAGCAGTACTTC
size: NA; D: NA; J: TRBJ1-6; V: TRBV10-2; CDR3: CASSRGGRVRRNSPLHF; DNA: TGCGCCAGCAGCAGGGGTGGGAGGGTACGGCGTAATTCACCCCTCCACTTT
size: many; D: NA; J: TRBJ2-1; V: TRBV6-5; CDR3: CASRPGVLSYNEQFF; DNA: TGTGCCAGCAGGCCAGGGGTTCTCTCCTACAATGAGCAGTTCTTC
size: NA; D: NA; J: TRBJ2-1; V: TRBV6-1; CDR3: CASEEALSSYNEQFF; DNA: TGTGCCAGCGAGGAGGCGCTAAGCTCCTACAATGAGCAGTTCTTC
size: many; D: NA; J: TRBJ1-1; V: TRBV18; CDR3: CASSNSMNTEAFF; DNA: TGTGCCAGCTCAAACAGCATGAACACTGAAGCTTTCTTT
size: NA; D: TRBD1; J: TRBJ1-1; V: TRBV7-9; CDR3: CASSPIDRGAFF; DNA: TGTGCCAGCAGCCCGATAGACAGGGGAGCTTTCTTT
size: NA; D: NA; J: TRBJ1-6; V: TRBV11-2; CDR3: CASSWTQGGNSPLHF; DNA: TGTGCCAGCAGCTGGACACAGGGTGGAAATTCACCCCTCCACTTT
size: few; D: NA; J: TRBJ2-7; V: TRBV28; CDR3: CATNDRQGRYEQYF; DNA: TGTGCCACCAACGACCGGCAGGGTCGCTACGAGCAGTACTTC
size: few; D: NA; J: TRBJ1-1; V: TRBV7-9; CDR3: CASSFQGRLGTEAFF; DNA: TGTGCCAGCAGCTTTCAGGGAAGGTTGGGCACTGAAGCTTTCTTT
size: NA; D: TRBD2; J: TRBJ2-1; V: TRBV7-9; CDR3: CASSTSGRSSYNEQFF; DNA: TGTGCCAGCAGCACTAGCGGGAGGTCCTCCTACAATGAGCAGTTCTTC
size: few; D: NA; J: TRBJ1-4; V: TRBV7-2; CDR3: CASSLGRRGLNEKLFF; DNA: TGTGCCAGCAGCTTAGGGCGCAGGGGCCTTAATGAAAAACTGTTTTTT
size: NA; D: NA; J: TRBJ2-7; V: TRBV11-1; CDR3: CASSLTGNSYEQYF; DNA: TGTGCCAGCAGCTTGACAGGAAATTCCTACGAGCAGTACTTC
size: many; D: NA; J: TRBJ2-1; V: TRBV12-3/TRBV12-4; CDR3: CASSRGPEGYNEQFF; DNA: TGTGCCAGCAGCCGGGGACCTGAAGGCTACAATGAGCAGTTCTTC